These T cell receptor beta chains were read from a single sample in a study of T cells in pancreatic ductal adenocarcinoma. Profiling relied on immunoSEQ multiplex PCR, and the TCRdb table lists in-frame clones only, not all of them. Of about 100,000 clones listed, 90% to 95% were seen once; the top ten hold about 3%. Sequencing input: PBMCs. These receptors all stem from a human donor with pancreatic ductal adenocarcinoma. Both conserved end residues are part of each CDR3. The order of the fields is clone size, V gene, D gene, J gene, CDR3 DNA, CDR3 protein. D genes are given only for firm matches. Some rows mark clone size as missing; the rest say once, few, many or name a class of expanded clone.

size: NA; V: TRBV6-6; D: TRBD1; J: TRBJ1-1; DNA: TGTGCCAGCAGTACATCCTCCGTCGACAGGGGCGCTGAAGCTTTCTTT; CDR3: CASSTSSVDRGAEAFF
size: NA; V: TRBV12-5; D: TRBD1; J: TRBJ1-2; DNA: TGTGCTAGTGGTAAAACAGGGGGGATTGGCTACACCTTC; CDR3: CASGKTGGIGYTF
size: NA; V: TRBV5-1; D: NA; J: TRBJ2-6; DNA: TGCGCCAGCAGCTTGACGGGAGTAGGGGCTGGGGCCAACGTCCTGACTTTC; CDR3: CASSLTGVGAGANVLTF
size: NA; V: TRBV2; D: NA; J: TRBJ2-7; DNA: TGTGCCAGCAGTGAAAGGGCAGGGGTCTCCTACGAGCAGTACTTC; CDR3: CASSERAGVSYEQYF
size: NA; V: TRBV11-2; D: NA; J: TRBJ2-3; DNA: TGTGCCAGCAGCTTTCGGAGGCCCCCCACAGATACGCAGTATTTT; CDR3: CASSFRRPPTDTQYF
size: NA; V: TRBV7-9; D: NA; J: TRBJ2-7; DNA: TGTGCCAGCAGCTTAACAGGCTACGAGCAGTACTTC; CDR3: CASSLTGYEQYF
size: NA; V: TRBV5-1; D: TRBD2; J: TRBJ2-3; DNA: TGCGCCAGCAGCCTGATCATTAGCGGGAGCTTCCCAGATACGCAGTATTTT; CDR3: CASSLIISGSFPDTQYF
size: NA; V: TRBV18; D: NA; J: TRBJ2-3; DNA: TGTGCCAGCTCACCATATGGTGGCGGGACCACAGATACGCAGTATTTT; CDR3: CASSPYGGGTTDTQYF
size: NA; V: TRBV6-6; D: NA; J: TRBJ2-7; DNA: TGTGCCAGCAGTGTACAGGAGTCCTACGAGCAGTACTTC; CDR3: CASSVQESYEQYF
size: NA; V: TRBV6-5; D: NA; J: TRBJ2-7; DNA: TGTGCCAGCGGGAGCTACGAGCAGTACTTC; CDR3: CASGSYEQYF
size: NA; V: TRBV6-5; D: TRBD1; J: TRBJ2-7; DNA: TGTGCCAGCAGTTACACCCCGACAGGGGGCGGCTACGAGCAGTACTTC; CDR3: CASSYTPTGGGYEQYF
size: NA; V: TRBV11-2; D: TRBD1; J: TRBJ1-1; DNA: TGTGCCAGCAGCTATCGGACAGGTAGGGTGACTGAAGCTTTCTTT; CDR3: CASSYRTGRVTEAFF
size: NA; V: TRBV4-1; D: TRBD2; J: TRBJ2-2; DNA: TGCGCCAGCAGCCAAGGGAGAATAGCGGGACAGAACACCGGGGAGCTGTTTTTT; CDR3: CASSQGRIAGQNTGELFF
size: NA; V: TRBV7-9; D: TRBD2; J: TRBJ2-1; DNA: TGTGCCAGCAGCCCGGGACTAGCTCTAAATGAGCAGTTCTTC; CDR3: CASSPGLALNEQFF
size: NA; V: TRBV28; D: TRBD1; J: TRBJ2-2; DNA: TGTGCCAGCAGTTCGTGGACAGGGAGAAGCTCAAGCACCGGGGAGCTGTTTTTT; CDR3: CASSSWTGRSSSTGELFF
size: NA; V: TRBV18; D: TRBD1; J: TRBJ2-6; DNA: TGTGCCAGTACTACAGGGGCACCTGGGGCCAACGTCCTGACTTTC; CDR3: CASTTGAPGANVLTF
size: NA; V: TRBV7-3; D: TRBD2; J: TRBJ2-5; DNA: TGTGCCAGCAGCGCTAGACTAGCGGGAGGCCAAGAGACCCAGTACTTC; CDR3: CASSARLAGGQETQYF
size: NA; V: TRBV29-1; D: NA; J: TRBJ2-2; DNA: TGCAGCGTCCAGGGGTCCGGGGAGCTGTTTTTT; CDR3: CSVQGSGELFF
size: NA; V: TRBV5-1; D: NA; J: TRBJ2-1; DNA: TGCGCCAGCAGCTTGGCCACAGGGCTGATAGGAAATGAGCAGTTCTTC; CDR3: CASSLATGLIGNEQFF
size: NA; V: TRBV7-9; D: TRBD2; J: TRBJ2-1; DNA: TGTGCCAGCAGCTTCGCGCTAGCGGGAGGTGAGCAGTTCTTC; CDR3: CASSFALAGGEQFF
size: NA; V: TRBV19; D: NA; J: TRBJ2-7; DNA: TGTGCCAGCCGCGCCCGGTTCTACGAGCAGTACTTC; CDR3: CASRARFYEQYF
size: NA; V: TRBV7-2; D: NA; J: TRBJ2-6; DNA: TGTGCCAGCAGTCCCGGGGTCCTCTCTGGGGCCAACGTCCTGACTTTC; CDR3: CASSPGVLSGANVLTF
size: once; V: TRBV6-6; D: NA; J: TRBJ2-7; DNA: TGTGCCAGCAGTCTGACGGGACACCAGAGCTCCTACGAGCAGTACTTC; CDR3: CASSLTGHQSSYEQYF
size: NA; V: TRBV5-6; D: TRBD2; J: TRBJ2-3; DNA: TGTGCCAGCAGCTGGACTAGCGGGATTTCAGATACGCAGTATTTT; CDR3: CASSWTSGISDTQYF
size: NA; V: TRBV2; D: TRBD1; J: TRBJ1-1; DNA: TGTGCCAGCACCGCAAGAGTACAGGGGTTGAACACTGAAGCTTTCTTT; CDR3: CASTARVQGLNTEAFF
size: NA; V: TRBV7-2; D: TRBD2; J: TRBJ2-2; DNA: TGTGCCAGCAGCATAGGACTAGCGGGAGCGTACAAGCTGTTTTTT; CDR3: CASSIGLAGAYKLFF
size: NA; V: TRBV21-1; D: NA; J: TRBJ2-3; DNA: TGTGCCAGCAGCAAAGATCCTAGCGGGAACACTACAGATACGCAGTATTTT; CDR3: CASSKDPSGNTTDTQYF
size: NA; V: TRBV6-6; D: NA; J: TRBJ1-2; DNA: TGTGCCAGCTCCAGGGTATCTGGCTACACCTTC; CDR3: CASSRVSGYTF